Below, one T cell receptor (beta chain) is given with its context. This CDR3 has 15 residues. The germline V gene has CDR1 MGHRA and CDR2 YSYEKL. V was clipped by 3 bases and J by 1 base, with 12 bases between them. The data were taken from a study of technical replicates of blood from several donors. TCRdb keeps only in-frame clones here, not all; method: immunoSEQ multiplex PCR. The data show under 90,000 clones, with roughly 94% seen just once and roughly 0.25% held by the top ten. This TCR was recovered from a human donor in good health. V gene TRBV4-1 combines with J gene TRBJ1-1; D is uncertain. The specimen was T cells isolated from PBMCs. CDR3 sequence reads: CASSHGPEGNTEAFF. DNA of the CDR3: TGCGCCAGCAGCCATGGGCCCGAGGGGAACACTGAAGCTTTCTTT.